Detailed here is one TCR beta chain. The CDR3 contains 13 residues. Germline loops: CDR1 SGHRS, CDR2 YFSETQ. V was cut by 1 base and J by 4 bases, with 9 bases left in between. The data stem from a study of control samples from healthy donors and cancer patients. Here immunoSEQ multiplex PCR was the method, and the copy in TCRdb shows in-frame clones only, minus some. The sample features some 190,000 clones, with about 2.2% in its top ten. The rearrangement uses TRBV5-1 and TRBJ2-7; possibly TRBD1 for D (5 bases). The sequenced sample was blood. This sequence was found in a woman younger than 45 in good health. The DNA for the CDR3 is TGCGCCAGCAGCTTGCTACAGGAATACGAGCAGTACTTC. This encodes CASSLLQEYEQYF.